These T cell receptor beta chains were read from a single sample in a study of T cells in Graves' hyperthyroidism and ophthalmopathy. TCRdb redid the calling of the multiplex PCR reads with MiXCR, one entry per CDR3 protein. This sample has 300,000 or so distinct CDR3 sequences, with about 18% found just once. Sequencing was carried out using blood. The receptor source for this set is a woman aged 50 to 65 with Graves' hyperthyroidism. The conserved cysteine and the conserved F or W are not part of the CDR3 here. The order of the fields is J gene, V gene, CDR3 protein.

>TRBJ1-1|TRBV28
ASSLSAGGFENTEAF
>TRBJ1-4|TRBV30
AWTLGGTNEKLF
>TRBJ2-2|TRBV20-1
SARLPPGETNTGELF
>TRBJ1-1|TRBV5-1
ASSYYGGMNTEAF
>TRBJ1-5|TRBV7-9
ASSLGVDQPQH
>TRBJ1-2|TRBV28
ASTPGGRDYGYT
>TRBJ1-6|TRBV28
ASLSNLGGADTSPLH
>TRBJ1-5|TRBV19
ASSIAPGQSNQPQH
>TRBJ1-2|TRBV20-1
SANRGIYGYT
>TRBJ1-4|TRBV28
ASSTQGVANEKLF
>TRBJ2-3|TRBV7-3
ASSPRTSGGRDTQY
>TRBJ2-1|TRBV5-1
ASSPPGGRISYNEQF
>TRBJ1-5|TRBV15
ATSRDLGQPQH
>TRBJ2-3|TRBV27
ASSLSWRDTDTQY
>TRBJ1-2|TRBV2
ASSSRGFGYT
>TRBJ1-5|TRBV2
ASSESLGGNQPQH
>TRBJ2-7|TRBV5-1
ASSSTPTSSYPYEQY
>TRBJ1-3|TRBV7-8
ASSFARWGAYSGNTIY
>TRBJ2-2|TRBV5-6
ASAGNTGELF
>TRBJ1-4|TRBV18
ASSPIGRGSGGEKLF
>TRBJ2-5|TRBV7-2
ASSPQRLDLQETQY
>TRBJ1-2|TRBV19
ASSMKGTGYGYT